The T cell receptor (beta chain) described here comes from a study of human T cells and chemical hapten exposure (dated by TCRdb to the early 2020s). For the study in its entirety: For sensitization, 2% DPC in acetone was applied to a 2 cm by 2 cm area of upper inner arm skin. Patch testing on the upper back used Finn chambers containing 0.01% DPC, with scoring done after 6 days according to International Contact Dermatitis Research Group standards. Blood samples were taken from patients before sensitization (week 0) and then at 2, 6 and about 24 weeks after DPC sensitization. Blood for TCR sequencing was provided by twenty-nine alopecia patients at one to four time points (pre-sensitization, 2, 6 and 24 weeks). Most of the patients in the cohort were female, and the cohort covered alopecia areata with under or over 50% scalp involvement, alopecia totalis and alopecia universalis. Libraries were combined into a pool for sequencing, and differences in TCR yield between samples came mainly from small differences in library volumes within the pool. In alopecia patients, the study followed how the peripheral blood TCR repertoire changed in vivo over primary and secondary sensitization to diphenylcyclopropenone (DPC), a hapten. Throughout the study period of around 24 weeks, patients also received therapeutic DPC doses to the scalp every week. What the study reported, not specific to this receptor: After repeated subsampling, the strength of the expansion versus patch-test correlation and the threshold at which it became significant changed. Expanded TCRs formed significantly more large CDR3 similarity clusters than pre-sensitization or healthy control sets, consistent with antigen-driven responses. The number of TCRs above 1 in 1000 frequency did not change with DPC sensitization; there was no evidence of global repertoire structure alterations. All patients had alopecia, a presumed autoimmune disease, so their immune response might differ from that of healthy individuals. Patch test score correlated positively with the number of PT1 expanded TCRs, reaching significance at thresholds 8, 16 and 32 but not at 4.

This clonotype turned up a few times. Its target antigen remains unknown. No quality values exist for individual bases; no much larger clone is one base distant. The intended sense of this specimen's time point label: patch test 2, 6 weeks after DPC sensitization. According to the study, the label for this sample's treatment or condition signals: therapeutic diphenylcyclopropenone sensitization with weekly scalp DPC. At every patch-test visit, the blood draw took place before the patch test was put on. Patients were eligible if aged 18 to 70, diagnosed with alopecia and judged suitable for DPC therapy, and pregnant patients were excluded. Unfractionated whole blood was collected in Tempus Blood RNA tubes, and total RNA was extracted from that blood. From the germline V gene, CDR1 is MNHEY and CDR2 is SVGEGT. The CDR3 has 18 amino acids, counting the end cysteine and phenylalanine. Only the CDR3 part of the read is kept: 54 bases, read in frame from the first base. Trimmed from V: 5 bases; trimmed from J: 5 bases; junction bases lacking a gene match: 14.

Receptors were amplified or captured by RACE. The sequencer listed for this sample is NextSeq 500. During library preparation, unique molecular identifiers were attached to individual cDNA molecules so that TCRs could be counted quantitatively and reproducibly. Each blood RNA sample was used to sequence both TCR alpha and TCR beta chains. In the paper's pipeline: The median number of TCRs per sample was around 100,000, ranging from about 23,224 to 700,000. The Decombinator software suite was used to annotate the V, J and CDR3 of the TCR reads. To make PS versus PT1 abundance plots, every sample was subsampled to the same number of TCRs (28,000). TCRs were defined as expanded if absent before sensitization and observed at least eight times at the 2-week time point. Through fastp at Q25 and MiXCR, TCRdb rebuilt clones from the public reads, retaining in-frame beta chains. Each record represents a unique CDR3 protein, reported with the most common genes and DNA among its rows. V and J calls and clone size were set by TCRdb, not the authors. This sample holds 360,000 or so distinct CDR3 sequences; about 6% were observed only once. About 5.4% of the sample is taken by the ten largest.

Sequenced here: whole blood, sampled in connection with sensitization to the hapten diphenylcyclopropenone (DPC). The TCR comes from a woman younger than 30 with alopecia areata. Some clones in this sample may be carry-over from other donors' samples. The chain couples TRBV6-2 or TRBV6-3 to TRBJ2-3; 12 central nucleotides agree with TRBD2. The CDR3 is CASSTRTSGVNRVDTQYF. In nucleotides, the sequence is TGTGCCAGCAGTACGCGGACTAGCGGGGTGAATAGAGTAGATACGCAGTATTTT.